The 2 T cell receptor beta chains reported below all come from one sample, sequenced in a study of blood T cell repertoires in COVID-19. The protocol was immunoSEQ multiplex PCR, while the TCRdb copy is restricted to in-frame clones and leaves out a portion. The data show fewer than 150,000 clones, 87% seen once. Sequencing was performed on peripheral blood. The receptors were gathered from a woman between 65 and 79 years old with acute or convalescent COVID-19.

J is TRBJ2-7 and V is TRBV19; the match to TRBD1 covers 10 bases. Germline assignment: CDR1 LNHDA and CDR2 SQIVND (reference sequence). Unmatched junction bases numbered 8, after V lost 0 bases and J lost 6 bases. The CDR3 runs to 16 residues. The CDR3: CASSIDGSDRGLEQYF. In nucleotides, the CDR3 is TGTGCCAGTAGTATAGACGGGTCCGACAGGGGGCTCGAGCAGTACTTC.

This rearrangement joins TRBV9 to TRBJ2-2; TRBD2 matches at 8 bases. V was pared by 0 bases and J by 1 base, with 8 bases of the junction left unmatched. Per germline, CDR1 SGDLS and CDR2 YYNGEE. CDR3 length equals 18 residues. CDR3 nucleotide sequence: TGTGCCAGCAGCGTAGCAGATAGCGGGGCAAGGAACACCGGGGAGCTGTTTTTT. The encoded protein is CASSVADSGARNTGELFF.